These 20 T cell receptor beta chains share one sample of origin, sequenced in a study of T cell repertoires in aging, cancer and after chemotherapy. Amplification of TCR beta used genomic DNA extracted from peripheral blood. Rearranged V-D-J TRB sequences were amplified with a mixed TRB-A/B primer pool. Each CDR3 protein gets one entry after TCRdb re-called the multiplex PCR reads with MiXCR. Of roughly 10,000 distinct CDR3 sequences listed, 25% to 30% were seen once; the top ten hold 1% to 1.5%. The source material was blood. The receptor set was obtained from a human donor in good health.

This clonotype counts as medium-sized. The chain has TRBV7-2 and TRBJ2-7; TRBD1 matches at 10 bases. The ends lost 5 bases at V and 3 bases at J; junction bases unmatched: 10. Germline lookup yields CDR1 SGHTA and CDR2 FQGNSA. The CDR3 consists of 16 residues. This CDR3 reads CASSRHATGGYYEQYF. The DNA for the CDR3 is TGTGCCAGCAGCCGTCATGCGACAGGGGGCTACTACGAGCAGTACTTC.

The CDR3 is CASSRTGGINIQYF. CDR3 sequence (DNA): TGTGCCAGCAGTCGGACAGGGGGGATAAACATTCAGTACTTC. J is TRBJ2-4 and V is TRBV6-1; TRBD1 matches 10 bases. The CDR3 totals 14 residues. V gave up 5 bases and J gave up 6 bases; unmatched junction bases: 4. Germline lookup yields CDR1 MNHNS and CDR2 SASEGT.

The genes are TRBV28 and TRBJ2-7, with 10 bases identical to TRBD1. Germline CDR1 MDHEN, CDR2 SYDVKM. V was pared by 4 bases and J by 5 bases, with 8 bases of the junction left unmatched. CDR3 length: 15 residues. The CDR3 sequence is CASSSEGTGAHEQYF. The CDR3 coding sequence is TGTGCCAGCAGTTCCGAGGGGACAGGGGCCCACGAGCAGTACTTC.

Concerning this clonotype: A much larger clone is a single base away; this may be a read error. The chain recombines TRBV6-1 with TRBJ1-2; D unresolved. This CDR3 is 13 amino acids long. From germline, CDR1 is MNHNS and CDR2 SASEGT. The CDR3 DNA is TGTGCCAGCAGTGAAGAGTTACACTATGTCTACACCTTC. Translation: CASSEELHYVYTF.

This clonotype has only one observation. For the CDR3, the DNA is TGTGCCACCAGTGAAACCGATGAAGCGCTAGCGGGAGGAAATGAGCAGTTCTTC. Translating gives CATSETDEALAGGNEQFF. The V call is TRBV24-1, the J call TRBJ2-1, with 11 bases that match TRBD2. Looked up from germline, CDR1 is KGHDR and CDR2 is SFDVKD. This CDR3 has 18 amino acids. The V and J ends lost 4 bases and 7 bases, in that order; junction bases with no gene match: 14.

This clonotype came up a few times. The chain uses TRBV7-6 and TRBJ2-7, with 9 bases matching TRBD2. Looked up from germline, CDR1 is SGHVS and CDR2 is FNYEAQ. The V gene end was trimmed by 5 bases and the J gene end by 6 bases; junction bases not matched to a gene: 5. The CDR3 runs 13 residues. For the CDR3, the DNA is TGTGCCAGCAGCCCCTTAGCGGGAGCCGAGCAGTACTTC. The encoded protein is CASSPLAGAEQYF.

This clonotype appeared a few times. This chain connects TRBV5-6 to TRBJ2-7, with a tentative D call TRBD2 (5 bases). Germline CDR1 and CDR2: SGHDT and YYEEEE. The CDR3 runs 14 residues. With 0 bases removed from V and 2 bases from J, the gap between germline ends came to 9 bases. DNA of the CDR3: TGTGCCAGCAGCTTGGGCGGAGGACCCTACGAGCAGTACTTC. It translates to CASSLGGGPYEQYF.

V is TRBV28 and J is TRBJ2-3; possibly TRBD2 for D (6 bases). V was cut by 5 bases and J by 0 bases, with 18 bases left in between. The CDR3 runs to 17 residues. CDR1 and CDR2 (germline): MDHEN, SYDVKM. The CDR3 here is CASSPARGGISTDTQYF. CDR3 bases: TGTGCCAGCAGTCCCGCACGGGGCGGGATTAGCACAGATACGCAGTATTTT.

This clonotype is labeled as medium-sized. The V call is TRBV29-1, the J call TRBJ2-1; 7 bases match TRBD2. The ends lost 6 bases at V and 2 bases at J; junction bases unmatched: 10. Germline V gene sequence: CDR1 SQVTM, CDR2 ANQGSEA. There are 15 residues in the CDR3. The CDR3 loop reads CSVDPSGWAYNEQFF. The CDR3 nucleotides read TGCAGCGTGGACCCTAGCGGATGGGCCTACAATGAGCAGTTCTTC.

As to this clonotype: Relative to the germline gene, one junction end is altered; a read error may explain this. V usage is TRBV7-3 and J usage is TRBJ2-2; no clear D gene. Germline V gene lookup returns CDR1 SGHTA and CDR2 FQGTGA. The CDR3 contains 14 residues. As DNA, the CDR3 is TGTGCCAGAAGCTTTCCCCCCTACTCCGGGGAGCTGTTTTTT. This encodes CARSFPPYSGELFF.

This rearrangement joins TRBV11-2 to TRBJ2-2; 7 nucleotides line up with TRBD2. Germline V CDR1 and CDR2: SGHAT, FQNNGV. Trimming took 3 bases from V and 4 from J; bases not matched to a gene: 14. The CDR3 runs 18 residues. CDR3 sequence: CASSLGRRLALSTGELFF. Written as DNA, the CDR3 is TGTGCCAGCAGCTTGGGGCGAAGACTAGCTCTTTCCACCGGGGAGCTGTTTTTT.

This clonotype is medium-sized within its sample. The chain uses TRBV15 and TRBJ2-7, with 8 bases that match TRBD2. The CDR3 is 13 amino acids. CDR1 and CDR2 (germline): LNHNV, YYDKDF (reference sequence). After removal of 2 bases from V and 7 bases from J, the junction contained 4 bases not matched to a gene. CDR3: CATSRRGGWEQYF. Written as DNA, the CDR3 is TGTGCCACCAGCAGACGGGGGGGTTGGGAGCAGTACTTC.

This clonotype was observed a handful of times. The chain couples TRBV20-1 to TRBJ1-2; the D is unclear. Per the germline V gene, CDR1 is DFQATT and CDR2 is SNEGSKA (reference sequence). V gave up 0 bases and J gave up 4 bases, with 12 bases separating them. The CDR3 consists of 14 residues. The CDR3 is CSARDLSLLYGYTF. CDR3 nucleotide sequence: TGCAGTGCTAGAGATCTCAGCCTACTCTATGGCTACACCTTC.

Of note for this clonotype: A much larger clonotype is one base distant, so this may be a read error. This chain connects TRBV6-5 to TRBJ1-3; possible D gene TRBD1, 6 bases. CDR1 MNHEY and CDR2 SVGAGI come from the germline V gene. The CDR3 has 13 residues. The V end lost 0 bases, the J end lost 11 bases, and 11 bases lay between the germline ends. CDR3 amino acids: CASSYSTGLAIYF. CDR3 coding DNA: TGTGCCAGCAGTTACTCCACAGGGCTGGCCATATATTTT.

This chain connects TRBV19 to TRBJ2-7, with 11 bases aligning to TRBD1. The CDR3 covers 16 residues. V was clipped by 3 bases and J by 7 bases; unmatched bases: 11. Germline V gene lookup returns CDR1 LNHDA and CDR2 SQIVND (reference sequence). CDR3 region: CASSMGGQGVGDEQYF. DNA of the CDR3: TGTGCCAGTAGTATGGGGGGACAGGGGGTTGGCGATGAGCAGTACTTC. The whole variable domain, filled in from reference TRBV19 and TRBJ2-7, reads DGGITQSPKYLFRKEGQNVTLSCEQNLNHDAMYWYRQDPGQGLRLIYYSQIVNDFQKGDIAEGYSVSREKKESFPLTVTSAQKNPTAFYLCASSMGGQGVGDEQYFGPGTRLTVT.

This clonotype was recorded a few times. This chain joins TRBV4-1 and TRBJ1-1; D is possibly TRBD1 (5 bases). The CDR3 is 15 amino acids. Trimming left V 3 bases short and J 1 base short, with 12 bases between. From germline, CDR1 is MGHRA and CDR2 YSYEKL. CDR3 protein: CASSHFQGRNTEAFF. The CDR3 coding sequence is TGCGCCAGCAGCCATTTTCAGGGAAGGAACACTGAAGCTTTCTTT.

There are a few counts of this clonotype. V is TRBV5-1 and J is TRBJ1-6; 7 bases fit TRBD1. CDR3 length equals 15 residues. Germline loops: CDR1 SGHRS, CDR2 YFSETQ. With 4 bases clipped from V and 4 bases from J, the junction kept 5 bases outside the gene matches. The CDR3 DNA reads as TGCGCCAGCAGCGCGGGACAGCAGTATAATTCACCCCTCCACTTT. Its translation: CASSAGQQYNSPLHF. The full variable domain, completed using reference TRBV5-1 and TRBJ1-6, is KAGVTQTPRYLIKTRGQQVTLSCSPISGHRSVSWYQQTPGQGLQFLFEYFSETQRNKGNFPGRFSGRQFSNSRSEMNVSTLELGDSALYLCASSAGQQYNSPLHFGNGTRLTVT.

This clonotype appeared a few times. CDR3 sequence reads: CASSLEAGFGNEQFF. CDR3 nucleotide sequence: TGCGCCAGCAGCTTGGAGGCAGGGTTCGGCAATGAGCAGTTCTTC. The chain uses TRBV5-1 and TRBJ2-1, with D perhaps TRBD1 (5 bases). CDR1 and CDR2 from the germline V gene are SGHRS and YFSETQ. Trimming stripped 0 bases from V and 6 bases from J, with 13 bases between. CDR3 length equals 15 residues.

This clonotype was detected once. The junction departs from the called germline gene at one end, perhaps through a read error. The rearrangement links TRBV18 to TRBJ2-3; no clear D gene. The germline gives CDR1 KGHSH, CDR2 LQKENI. This CDR3 region has 15 residues. DNA of the CDR3: TGTGCCAACTCACTCGCACCCTACAGCACAGATACGCAGTATTTT. Translation: CANSLAPYSTDTQYF.

The chain has TRBV28 and TRBJ1-6, with D maybe TRBD1 (6 bases). Germline CDR1 reads MDHEN; CDR2 reads SYDVKM. The CDR3 loop spans 17 amino acids. With 7 bases removed from V and 0 bases from J, the gap between germline ends came to 16 bases. The CDR3 protein is CASNPGTRSSYNSPLHF. CDR3 bases: TGTGCCAGCAACCCCGGGACAAGGAGCTCCTATAATTCACCCCTCCACTTT. The variable domain in full, completed from reference TRBV28 and TRBJ1-6, reads DVKVTQSSRYLVKRTGEKVFLECVQDMDHENMFWYRQDPGLGLRLIYFSYDVKMKEKGDIPEGYSVSREKKERFSLILESASTNQTSMYLCASNPGTRSSYNSPLHFGNGTRLTVT.